Shown below are 4 T cell receptor beta chains from a single sample sequenced in a study of CD4 T cells in relation to SARS-CoV-2 and coronaviruses. The antigens of these receptors remain unknown. Measured with immunoSEQ multiplex PCR; TCRdb has only the in-frame clones, and not every one. In the table there are 24,000 or so clones, around 80% of which are singletons. The unexposed donors gave CD4+ T cells in about 2010-2019, prior to COVID-19. Isolation of CD4+ T cells took place after approximately 11 days in culture. The sequenced sample consisted of CD4+ T cells from PBMCs, cultured in vitro. All receptors come from a human donor in good health.

V and J are TRBV10-3 and TRBJ2-7; weak D call: TRBD2 (5 bases). Germline values: CDR1 ENHRY, CDR2 SYGVKD. V was trimmed by 8 bases and J by 3 bases, leaving 14 bases between them. The CDR3 has 13 amino acids. As DNA, the CDR3 is TGTGCCATCGGCCTCGGAGGAATCTACGAGCAGTACTTC. It is translated as CAIGLGGIYEQYF.

V and J are TRBV5-1 and TRBJ2-6; 8 nucleotides match TRBD1. With 2 bases clipped from V and 0 bases from J, the junction kept 10 bases outside the gene matches. The CDR3 loop spans 19 amino acids. CDR1 is SGHRS and CDR2 is YFSETQ in the germline V gene. In DNA form, the CDR3 reads TGCGCCAGCAGCTTCTATGGACAGGGATTGCTCTCTGGGGCCAACGTCCTGACTTTC. It translates to CASSFYGQGLLSGANVLTF.

The chain recombines TRBV9 with TRBJ1-3, with 7 bases matching TRBD1. This CDR3 has 14 residues. Germline CDR1 reads SGDLS; CDR2 reads YYNGEE. With V trimmed by 6 bases and J by 7 bases, 10 bases remained unmatched. CDR3 nucleotides: TGTGCCAGCAACGAGGGACAGCCCAGGAACACCATATATTTT. This translates into CASNEGQPRNTIYF.

The rearrangement joins TRBV7-2 to TRBJ1-2, with TRBD1 matching over 12 bases. Germline V gene lookup returns CDR1 SGHTA and CDR2 FQGNSA. There are 14 residues in the CDR3. After removal of 5 bases from V and 11 bases from J, the junction contained 9 bases not matched to a gene. The CDR3 region is CASSPGTGGGVYTF. The CDR3 region has the DNA TGTGCCAGCAGCCCGGGGACAGGGGGCGGGGTGTACACCTTC.